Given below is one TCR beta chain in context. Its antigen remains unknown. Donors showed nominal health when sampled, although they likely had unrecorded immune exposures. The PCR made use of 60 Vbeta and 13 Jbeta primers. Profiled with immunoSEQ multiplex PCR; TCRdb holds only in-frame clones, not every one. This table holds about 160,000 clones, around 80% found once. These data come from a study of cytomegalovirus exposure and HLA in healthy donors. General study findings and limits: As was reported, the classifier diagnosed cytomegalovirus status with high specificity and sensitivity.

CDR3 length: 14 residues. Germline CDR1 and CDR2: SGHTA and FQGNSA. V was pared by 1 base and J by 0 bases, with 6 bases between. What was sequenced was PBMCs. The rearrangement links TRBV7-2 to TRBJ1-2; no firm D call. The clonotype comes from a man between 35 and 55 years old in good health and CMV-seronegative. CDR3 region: CASSLGATNYGYTF. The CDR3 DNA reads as TGTGCCAGCAGCTTAGGAGCGACTAACTATGGCTACACCTTC.